A selection of T cell receptor beta chains follows, all from one sample in a study of cytomegalovirus exposure and HLA in healthy donors. Only in-frame clones appear in the TCRdb table, and some are missing; sequencing was by immunoSEQ multiplex PCR. The sample lists 130,000 to 150,000 clones; approximately 80% were seen once. The sequencing sample was made of PBMCs. The receptors originated from a woman aged 18-29 years in good health and CMV-seropositive. The CDR3 runs from the conserved cysteine through the conserved F or W. The D gene is left open where the match is weak. Some rows have no size entry. The others give once, few or many, or a class for an expanded clone.

J gene,D gene,clone size,V gene,CDR3 protein,CDR3 DNA
TRBJ1-2,.,.,TRBV5-4,CASSFGQSESGYTF,TGTGCCAGCAGCTTTGGACAATCCGAGTCCGGCTACACCTTC
TRBJ1-5,.,.,TRBV2,CASRSPGGFRQPQHF,TGTGCCAGCAGAAGCCCCGGGGGGTTTCGGCAGCCCCAGCATTTT
TRBJ2-7,TRBD2,few,TRBV5-6,CASSPRGGAYEQYF,TGTGCCAGCAGCCCCCGGGGGGGGGCCTACGAGCAGTACTTC
TRBJ1-1,.,once,TRBV10-3,CATREGVVNTEAFF,TGTGCCACCCGAGAGGGGGTGGTGAACACTGAAGCTTTCTTT
TRBJ2-1,TRBD1,.,TRBV6-1,CASRDGQGPRNEQFF,TGTGCCAGCAGGGACGGACAGGGCCCTCGCAATGAGCAGTTCTTC
TRBJ1-1,.,.,TRBV6-5,CASSYESYTEAFF,TGTGCCAGCAGTTACGAGTCTTACACTGAAGCTTTCTTT
TRBJ2-1,TRBD2,few,TRBV18,CASSLQRGAADEQFF,TGTGCCAGCTCACTCCAGCGGGGGGCGGCGGATGAGCAGTTCTTC
TRBJ1-1,.,.,TRBV19,CASRATANTEAFF,TGTGCCAGTAGAGCGACAGCAAACACTGAAGCTTTCTTT
TRBJ1-1,.,.,TRBV6-1,CASSAAGTPNTEAFF,TGTGCCAGCAGTGCAGCCGGGACACCGAACACTGAAGCTTTCTTT
TRBJ1-6,TRBD1,.,TRBV27,CASTLSGDRGAYNSPLHF,TGTGCCAGCACCCTCTCTGGCGACAGGGGGGCCTATAATTCACCCCTCCACTTT
TRBJ1-5,.,few,TRBV15,CATSRQGGEPQHF,TGTGCCACCAGCAGACAGGGCGGGGAGCCCCAGCATTTT
TRBJ1-1,.,.,TRBV7-2,CASSDSGAAATEAFF,TGTGCCAGCAGCGACTCAGGGGCAGCCGCCACTGAAGCTTTCTTT
TRBJ2-7,.,.,TRBV19,CASQQGSESAYEQYF,TGTGCCAGTCAACAGGGTAGTGAAAGTGCCTACGAGCAGTACTTC
TRBJ1-6,.,.,TRBV7-7,CASSRGYNSPLHF,TGTGCCAGCAGCAGGGGGTATAATTCACCCCTCCACTTT
TRBJ2-7,.,.,TRBV5-6,CASRRGPGERYEQYF,TGTGCCAGCAGGAGGGGCCCAGGGGAGAGGTACGAGCAGTACTTC
TRBJ1-1,.,.,TRBV5-6,CASSLAGAGRRNTEAFF,TGTGCCAGCAGCTTGGCCGGTGCTGGGAGAAGAAACACTGAAGCTTTCTTT
TRBJ1-1,TRBD1,.,TRBV7-8,CASSLLTGGLNTEAFF,TGTGCCAGCAGCTTATTGACAGGGGGCCTGAACACTGAAGCTTTCTTT
TRBJ1-5,TRBD1,.,TRBV7-8,CASSLARWDRLHQPQHF,TGTGCCAGCAGCTTAGCGCGGTGGGACAGACTGCATCAGCCCCAGCATTTT
TRBJ2-1,.,.,TRBV2,CASSEGRGGSYNEQFF,TGTGCCAGCAGTGAAGGTAGGGGGGGCTCCTACAATGAGCAGTTCTTC
TRBJ2-3,TRBD2,.,TRBV7-6,CASSFSAGGTDTQYF,TGTGCCAGCAGCTTCTCCGCGGGGGGCACAGATACGCAGTATTTT
TRBJ2-5,.,.,TRBV10-3,CAISESAAQYF,TGTGCCATCAGTGAGTCGGCGGCCCAGTACTTC
TRBJ1-6,.,.,TRBV6-1,CASSLEQSNSPLHF,TGTGCCAGCAGCTTGGAACAGTCTAATTCACCCCTCCACTTT
TRBJ2-1,.,.,TRBV6-1,CASNAGRASYNEQFF,TGTGCCAGCAATGCGGGGCGGGCCTCCTACAATGAGCAGTTCTTC
TRBJ1-1,.,.,TRBV19,CASSIGRNTEAFF,TGTGCCAGTAGTATAGGCAGGAACACTGAAGCTTTCTTT
TRBJ2-1,TRBD2,.,TRBV28,CASSLSPRGGAGQFF,TGTGCCAGCAGTTTGTCCCCTCGGGGGGGGGCCGGGCAGTTCTTC
TRBJ2-5,.,.,TRBV27,CASSVTGWGETQYF,TGTGCCAGCAGTGTAACAGGATGGGGAGAGACCCAGTACTTC
TRBJ2-7,.,once,TRBV4-1,CASSQDRTEIYYEQYF,TGCGCCAGCAGCCAAGATAGGACAGAGATTTACTACGAGCAGTACTTC
TRBJ1-2,.,.,TRBV4-2,CASSPQGNGYTF,TGTGCCAGCAGCCCCCAGGGGAATGGCTACACCTTC
TRBJ2-4,.,.,TRBV4-1,CASSPLGLAKNIQYF,TGCGCCAGCAGCCCCCTGGGACTAGCCAAAAACATTCAGTACTTC
TRBJ2-5,.,.,TRBV5-1,CASSYRYQETQYF,TGCGCCAGCAGCTACAGGTACCAAGAGACCCAGTACTTC
TRBJ1-6,TRBD1,.,TRBV6-6,CASRIQGGPPLHF,TGTGCCAGCAGAATACAGGGGGGGCCACCCCTCCACTTT
TRBJ1-6,TRBD1,.,TRBV6-1,CASRRGTENSPLHF,TGTGCCAGCAGGAGAGGGACAGAAAATTCACCCCTCCACTTT
TRBJ2-1,TRBD1,.,TRBV11-2,CASSLDGRQGYPYNEQFF,TGTGCCAGCAGTTTAGATGGGAGACAGGGGTACCCCTACAATGAGCAGTTCTTC
TRBJ2-2,.,.,TRBV4-3,CASTKTVNTGELFF,TGCGCCAGCACCAAGACAGTCAACACCGGGGAGCTGTTTTTT
TRBJ2-3,TRBD2,.,TRBV5-4,CASSLGGGSGGDTQYF,TGTGCCAGCAGCCTAGGGGGGGGTAGCGGGGGTGATACGCAGTATTTT
TRBJ1-6,TRBD1,once,TRBV19,CASRDRAGSYNSPLHF,TGTGCCAGTAGGGACAGGGCGGGTTCCTATAATTCACCCCTCCACTTT
TRBJ2-5,.,.,TRBV27,CASSFVRAGAGKETQYF,TGTGCCAGCAGTTTTGTGCGGGCAGGGGCAGGAAAAGAGACCCAGTACTTC
TRBJ2-7,.,.,TRBV5-4,CASSLAGGQNEQYF,TGTGCCAGCAGCTTGGCGGGGGGCCAGAACGAGCAGTACTTC
TRBJ2-3,.,.,TRBV6-4,CASSNTGSLADTQYF,TGTGCCAGCAGCAACACCGGGTCCCTGGCGGATACGCAGTATTTT
TRBJ1-2,TRBD1,.,TRBV27,CASSRISLDRAGGYTF,TGTGCCAGCAGTAGGATTTCCCTGGACAGGGCGGGCGGCTACACCTTC
TRBJ2-7,TRBD1,once,TRBV2,CASSSGTVREQYF,TGTGCCAGCAGTTCGGGGACAGTTCGCGAGCAGTACTTC
TRBJ1-2,.,.,TRBV5-5,CASTGDPFYGYTF,TGTGCCAGCACGGGGGACCCCTTCTATGGCTACACCTTC
TRBJ1-5,TRBD1,.,TRBV27,CASSLNRGGQPQHF,TGTGCCAGCAGTTTAAACAGGGGCGGGCAGCCCCAGCATTTT
TRBJ1-5,TRBD1,.,TRBV2,CASSGGDRWSQPQHF,TGTGCCAGCAGTGGAGGGGACAGATGGTCTCAGCCCCAGCATTTT
TRBJ1-1,.,.,TRBV25-1,CASSDTGSRAEAFF,TGTGCCAGCAGTGACACAGGGAGCAGGGCTGAAGCTTTCTTT
TRBJ2-2,.,once,TRBV7-8,CASSLVAGSGELFF,TGTGCCAGCAGCTTAGTAGCAGGGTCCGGGGAGCTGTTTTTT
TRBJ2-2,.,.,TRBV7-2,CASSPTAGELFF,TGTGCCAGCAGCCCAACGGCCGGGGAGCTGTTTTTT
TRBJ1-6,TRBD1,.,TRBV7-9,CASSLAGQGSGSYNSPLHF,TGTGCCAGCAGCTTAGCGGGACAGGGGTCTGGCTCCTATAATTCACCCCTCCACTTT
TRBJ2-7,TRBD2,.,TRBV19,CASSKPGTSSYEQYF,TGTGCCAGTAGTAAACCCGGGACTAGCTCCTACGAGCAGTACTTC
TRBJ2-5,TRBD1,.,TRBV15,CATTTRDSNQETQYF,TGTGCCACCACGACCCGGGACAGTAACCAAGAGACCCAGTACTTC
TRBJ2-3,.,.,TRBV30,CAWSTRFSTDTQYF,TGTGCCTGGAGTACCAGATTTAGCACAGATACGCAGTATTTT
TRBJ1-1,.,few,TRBV29-1,CSVEVGAGYTEAFF,TGCAGCGTTGAAGTTGGAGCAGGGTACACTGAAGCTTTCTTT
TRBJ1-6,.,.,TRBV18,CASSPAGSYNSPLHF,TGTGCCAGCTCACCAGCGGGCTCCTATAATTCACCCCTCCACTTT
TRBJ1-5,.,.,TRBV7-8,CASSLKRNQPQHF,TGTGCCAGCTCTCTAAAGAGAAATCAGCCCCAGCATTTT
TRBJ1-1,TRBD1,.,TRBV5-1,CASRPQGQGYTEAFF,TGCGCCAGCAGACCCCAGGGACAGGGCTACACTGAAGCTTTCTTT
TRBJ1-4,.,.,TRBV28,CASSLLATNEKLFF,TGTGCCAGCAGTTTATTAGCAACTAATGAAAAACTGTTTTTT
TRBJ2-5,TRBD2,.,TRBV30,CAWGGGGAQETQYF,TGTGCCTGGGGCGGCGGGGGGGCTCAAGAGACCCAGTACTTC
TRBJ2-7,.,.,TRBV4-1,CASSQDRRTVGQYF,TGCGCCAGCAGCCAAGATAGGAGGACAGTGGGGCAGTACTTC